The next 30 T cell receptor beta chains were all read from a single sample in a study of spatial heterogeneity in lung cancer. Notes on the study in general: How many expanded intratumoral alpha and beta TCRs were present tracked the tumor mutation count, which was a count of nonsynonymous mutations.

TCRdb called the 5' RACE reads again in MiXCR, with one record for every CDR3 protein. This repertoire shows roughly 16,000 distinct CDR3 sequences, less than 7.5% found once; its top ten account for about 6.8%. Documented time point: sample taken at primary tumor resection. These receptors lack a known antigen. The material was lung tumor tissue, obtained at surgery. The receptors stem from a male donor with early-stage non-small cell lung cancer.

This clonotype has a count of ten or more. The rearrangement links TRBV29-1 to TRBJ2-1; TRBD2 matches at 11 bases. This CDR3 contains 17 residues. After removal of 4 bases from V and 1 base from J, the junction contained 9 bases not matched to a gene. From germline, CDR1 is SQVTM and CDR2 ANQGSEA. The CDR3 sequence is CSVVGLAGGRSYNEQFF. The CDR3 DNA sequence: TGCAGCGTTGTGGGTCTAGCGGGGGGAAGGTCCTACAATGAGCAGTTCTTC.

This chain connects TRBV13 to TRBJ1-2; D remains unclear. The germline gives CDR1 PRHDT, CDR2 FYEKMQ (reference sequence). The CDR3 sequence is 12 residues long. Trimming took off 5 bases at V and 5 bases at J, with 9 bases between the two ends. The CDR3 region is CASSAGEYGYTF. CDR3 coding DNA: TGTGCCAGCAGCGCCGGAGAGTATGGCTACACCTTC.

This clonotype was recorded many times. The DNA is left out, because the CDR3 cannot be placed on it with certainty; the CDR3 is given as TCRdb lists it. The chain combines TRBV21-1 with TRBJ2-6; TRBD2 is the table's D call, not checked against the DNA. TRBV21-1 is noted as a pseudogene. From its first to its last residue, the CDR3 has 18 amino acids. This CDR3 reads CASSKVGDVGSGANVLTF.

To note about this clonotype: A read error may explain this, as a much larger clone is one base away. This chain links TRBV7-9 with TRBJ2-7; D gene uncertain. The CDR3 totals 12 residues. V lost 5 bases, J lost 4 bases, and 9 bases lay in between. Germline V gene data show CDR1 as SEHNR and CDR2 as FQNEAQ (reference sequence). As DNA, the CDR3 is TGTGCCAGCAGCGACCCCGGGTACGAGCAGTACTTC. Encoded protein: CASSDPGYEQYF.

The table lists this clonotype with many counts. The chain couples TRBV7-2 to TRBJ1-1; D may be TRBD1 (5 bases). Trimming removed 2 bases at V and 1 base at J, with 11 bases between. The CDR3 loop spans 15 amino acids. Germline CDR1 and CDR2: SGHTA and FQGNSA. In DNA, the CDR3 is TGTGCCAGCAGCTTACAAGGAAGGGGGAACACTGAAGCTTTCTTT. Its protein product is CASSLQGRGNTEAFF.

Many counts were recorded for this clonotype. V and J are TRBV5-1 and TRBJ2-7; the D gene is possibly TRBD1 (6 bases). V was cut by 1 base and J by 3 bases, with 8 bases left in between. The CDR3 runs 13 residues. CDR1 and CDR2 from the germline V gene are SGHRS and YFSETQ. The CDR3 DNA reads as TGCGCCAGCAGCTTGACAGGGAACTACGAGCAGTACTTC. It specifies CASSLTGNYEQYF.

Many counts were recorded for this clonotype. CDR3 amino acids: CASTTSGTAETQYF. The CDR3 region has the DNA TGCGCCAGCACCACTAGCGGTACGGCAGAGACCCAGTACTTC. The V gene is TRBV5-1, the J gene TRBJ2-5, with TRBD2 matching 8 bases. CDR3 length: 14 residues. V lost 6 bases, J lost 4 bases, and 8 bases stayed unmatched. CDR1 and CDR2 (germline): SGHRS, YFSETQ.

This clonotype occurred many times. This sequence joins TRBV7-2 and TRBJ2-2; D is uncertain. The CDR3 is 12 residues long. Between the trimmed V and J ends, which lost 5 bases and 5 bases, there was a span of 6 bases. Per germline, CDR1 SGHTA and CDR2 FQGNSA. CDR3 loop: CASSIYTGELFF. CDR3 coding DNA: TGTGCCAGCAGCATCTATACCGGGGAGCTGTTTTTT. The full variable domain, rest sourced from reference TRBV7-2 and TRBJ2-2, is GAGVSQSPSNKVTEKGKDVELRCDPISGHTALYWYRQSLGQGLEFLIYFQGNSAPDKSGLPSDRFSAERTGGSVSTLTIQRTQQEDSAVYLCASSIYTGELFFGEGSRLTVL.

This clonotype has a count of ten or more. The J gene is TRBJ1-4, the V gene TRBV2, with D maybe TRBD1 (6 bases). Germline V gene lookup returns CDR1 SNHLY and CDR2 FYNNEI. This CDR3 region has 15 residues. Between the trimmed V and J ends, which lost 1 base and 8 bases, there was a span of 14 bases. For the CDR3, the DNA is TGTGCCAGCAGTGAAGGCCGGGTTGGACAGGAAAAACTGTTTTTT. Amino acid sequence: CASSEGRVGQEKLFF.

This chain connects TRBV4-1 to TRBJ2-1; tentatively, D is TRBD1 or TRBD2 (5 bases each). In germline, CDR1 is MGHRA, CDR2 YSYEKL. V was shortened by 9 bases and J by 0 bases, with 15 bases between the two germline ends. The length of the CDR3 is 15 residues. The CDR3 loop is CASRRDQYSYNEQFF. The CDR3 nucleotides are TGCGCCAGTCGACGGGACCAATACTCCTACAATGAGCAGTTCTTC.

Sample share makes this clonotype large. The chain recombines TRBV20-1 with TRBJ2-7; weak D call: TRBD2 (5 bases). The germline V gene encodes CDR1 DFQATT and CDR2 SNEGSKA (reference sequence). Trimming left V 2 bases short and J 1 base short, with 18 bases between. The CDR3 runs 16 residues. The CDR3 spells CSARPMLGDRSYEQYF. CDR3 in DNA: TGCAGTGCTAGACCTATGTTGGGAGATAGGTCCTACGAGCAGTACTTC.

This clonotype appeared many times. The chain has TRBV7-9 and TRBJ2-7; 11 bases fit TRBD2. Germline V gene sequence: CDR1 SEHNR, CDR2 FQNEAQ (reference sequence). The CDR3 has 19 residues. Germline trimming cut 5 bases from V and 6 bases from J; bases unmatched to any gene: 21. The CDR3: CASSPRGGVAGGRLVEQYF. CDR3 sequence (DNA): TGTGCCAGCAGCCCCCGCGGGGGGGTAGCGGGAGGGCGCCTTGTCGAGCAGTACTTC.

V usage is TRBV11-2 and J usage is TRBJ2-7; maybe TRBD2 (5 bases). V was shortened by 0 bases and J by 0 bases, with 9 bases between the two germline ends. The CDR3 is 15 residues long. The germline V gene has CDR1 SGHAT and CDR2 FQNNGV. CDR3: CASSLEAGSSYEQYF. The CDR3 DNA follows: TGTGCCAGCAGCTTAGAGGCGGGCAGCTCCTACGAGCAGTACTTC.

The CDR3 coding sequence is TGTGCCAGCAGTCTGGGAGGGACAGGGTATACTTCGGACGAGCAGTACTTC. Protein sequence: CASSLGGTGYTSDEQYF. J is TRBJ2-7 and V is TRBV12-3 or TRBV12-4; 9 positions match TRBD1. This CDR3 region has 17 residues. With V trimmed by 5 bases and J by 5 bases, 16 bases remained unmatched.

At least ten counts were recorded for this clonotype. V gene TRBV7-9 combines with J gene TRBJ2-7; maybe TRBD2 (5 bases). Looked up from germline, CDR1 is SEHNR and CDR2 is FQNEAQ (reference sequence). Trimming shortened V by 0 bases and J by 3 bases, and 9 bases separated the two germline ends. There are 14 residues in the CDR3. CDR3 in DNA: TGTGCCAGCAGCTTAGCGGGAGCCGTCTACGAGCAGTACTTC. This gives the protein CASSLAGAVYEQYF.

This clonotype was detected many times. This rearrangement joins TRBV12-3 or TRBV12-4 to TRBJ1-2; D not certain. CDR3 length: 12 amino acids. The V and J ends lost 4 bases and 8 bases respectively, with 11 bases between them. The CDR3 loop is CASSYLGQGYTF. In DNA form, the CDR3 reads TGTGCCAGCAGTTATTTAGGGCAGGGCTACACCTTC.

This clonotype showed up just a few times. The J gene is TRBJ1-1, the V gene TRBV18; D unclear. Germline V CDR1 and CDR2: KGHSH, LQKENI. CDR3 length equals 16 residues. The germline V and J ends were trimmed by 2 bases and 2 bases, with 15 bases remaining between them. CDR3 in DNA: TGTGCCAGCTCACCATCCTTGACCGAATTTAACACTGAAGCTTTCTTT. Translating it yields CASSPSLTEFNTEAFF.

This chain uses TRBV5-1 with TRBJ2-5; the D is unclear. The CDR3 has 14 amino acids. V dropped 1 base and J dropped 4 bases, with 11 bases sitting between them. Per germline, CDR1 SGHRS and CDR2 YFSETQ. The CDR3 DNA reads TGCGCCAGCAGCTTGTTTCCGGGCGGAGAGACCCAGTACTTC. Translating gives CASSLFPGGETQYF.

This clonotype was counted ten times or more. The chain carries TRBV24-1 and TRBJ2-3, with 7 bases aligning to TRBD1. V shed 3 bases and J 0 bases; nucleotides not matched to a gene: 8. The V gene's germline CDR1 is KGHDR and CDR2 SFDVKD. The CDR3 has 17 amino acids. The CDR3, as DNA: TGTGCCACCAGTGATCCACGACAGGGCTCTAGCACAGATACGCAGTATTTT. Protein: CATSDPRQGSSTDTQYF.

This clonotype ranks as medium-sized. The chain uses TRBV5-1 and TRBJ2-6, with 7 bases aligning to TRBD1. Germline V gene sequence: CDR1 SGHRS, CDR2 YFSETQ. V shed 3 bases, J shed 4 bases, and the junction held 4 bases outside the gene matches. This CDR3 region has 15 residues. CDR3 in DNA: TGCGCCAGCAGCTCACAGGGGACAGGGGCCAACGTCCTGACTTTC. This gives the protein CASSSQGTGANVLTF.

This clonotype was observed many times. The rearrangement uses TRBV6-2 or TRBV6-3 and TRBJ1-6, with 7 positions matching TRBD1. CDR3 size: 13 residues. The J segment lost 8 bases and the V segment lost 8 bases, leaving 6 bases of the junction unmatched. Per the germline V gene, CDR1 is MNHEY and CDR2 is SVGEGT. The chain's CDR3 is CASREGAYSPLHF. The CDR3, as DNA: TGTGCCAGCCGGGAGGGGGCATATTCACCCCTCCACTTT.

At least ten counts were recorded for this clonotype. The chain has TRBV5-1 and TRBJ1-5; no clear D. The CDR3 is 16 amino acids. The germline gives CDR1 SGHRS, CDR2 YFSETQ. V lost 0 bases and J lost 0, with 10 bases in between. The CDR3: CASSLAAVFSNQPQHF. The CDR3 DNA is TGCGCCAGCAGCTTGGCCGCAGTATTTAGCAATCAGCCCCAGCATTTT.

In its sample, this clonotype was seen many times. This chain links TRBV20-1 with TRBJ2-7; TRBD1 might be the D (6 bases). Trimming pared 5 bases from V and 6 bases from J, leaving 14 bases between. Germline V lookup: CDR1 DFQATT, CDR2 SNEGSKA (reference sequence). This CDR3 is 12 amino acids long. CDR3 protein: CSAVRGVLEQYF. CDR3 nucleotides: TGCAGTGCTGTCAGGGGTGTCCTCGAGCAGTACTTC.

This clonotype was found many times. The chain carries TRBV6-2 or TRBV6-3 and TRBJ2-1; unclear D gene. V was shortened by 2 bases and J by 6 bases, with 14 bases between the two germline ends. The CDR3 is 15 amino acids. Germline CDR1 reads MNHEY; CDR2 reads SVGEGT. The CDR3 DNA is TGTGCCAGCAGTTACCGGAGCCGCCTTGGCAATGAGCAGTTCTTC. Translation: CASSYRSRLGNEQFF.

This clonotype was observed a handful of times. The rearrangement uses TRBV3-1 and TRBJ1-2; 8 bases fit TRBD1. Germline V lookup: CDR1 LGHDT, CDR2 YNNKEL (reference sequence). V gave up 5 bases and J gave up 8 bases; unmatched junction bases: 10. This CDR3 is built from 14 residues. The CDR3 is CASSSGQVIGGYTF. The CDR3 bases are TGTGCCAGCAGCTCGGGACAGGTGATAGGCGGCTACACCTTC. Looking up the rest from reference TRBV3-1 and TRBJ1-2 gives the full variable domain: DTAVSQTPKYLVTQMGNDKSIKCEQNLGHDTMYWYKQDSKKFLKIMFSYNNKELIINETVPNRFSPKSPDKAHLNLHINSLELGDSAVYFCASSSGQVIGGYTFGSGTRLTVV.

This clonotype was counted ten times or more. The chain recombines TRBV7-2 with TRBJ2-3; 7 bases agree with TRBD2. The CDR3 is made up of 15 amino acids. Trimming took 1 base from V and 6 from J; bases not matched to a gene: 7. CDR1 is SGHTA, CDR2 FQGNSA, per germline. The DNA of the CDR3 is TGTGCCAGCAGCTTAGACGCGGGAGCGCTGGATACGCAGTATTTT. It translates to CASSLDAGALDTQYF.

This clonotype was found many times. The CDR3 loop is CASSPGANARGQPQHF. CDR3 nucleotides: TGTGCCAGCAGTCCGGGGGCCAACGCCCGCGGTCAGCCCCAGCATTTT. The rearrangement joins TRBV27 to TRBJ1-5, with D possibly being TRBD1 (6 bases). This CDR3 spans 16 amino acids. Germline V gene data show CDR1 as MNHEY and CDR2 as SMNVEV (reference sequence). Deletions cut 5 bases from V and 6 bases from J, with 20 bases between.

This clonotype rates as medium-sized. V usage is TRBV6-6 and J usage is TRBJ2-6; D unclear. The CDR3 is made up of 15 amino acids. Trimming removed 8 bases from V and 4 bases from J, with 15 bases in between. Germline lookup yields CDR1 MNHNY and CDR2 SVGAGI (reference sequence). The CDR3 nucleotides are TGTGCCAGCGACGGGCCCTCAGGAGGGGCCAACGTCCTGACTTTC. This translates into CASDGPSGGANVLTF.

This clonotype has a count of ten or more. The chain carries TRBV9 and TRBJ1-6, with D perhaps TRBD1 (5 bases). This CDR3 is built from 14 residues. V was pared by 2 bases and J by 10 bases, with 13 bases between. CDR1 is SGDLS, CDR2 YYNGEE, per germline. The CDR3: CASSVGQVSSPLHF. CDR3 nucleotide sequence: TGTGCCAGCAGCGTGGGGCAGGTTAGCTCACCCCTCCACTTT.

This clonotype turned up a few times. The J gene is TRBJ2-3, the V gene TRBV19, with TRBD1 matching over 10 bases. The V gene's germline CDR1 is LNHDA and CDR2 SQIVND (reference sequence). This CDR3 spans 16 amino acids. After removal of 1 base from V and 2 bases from J, the junction contained 3 bases not matched to a gene. CDR3 DNA sequence: TGTGCCAGTAGTATAGGCCGACAGGGGGCCACAGATACGCAGTATTTT. Protein product: CASSIGRQGATDTQYF.